The rows below give T cell receptor beta chains drawn from one sample of a study of blood T cell repertoires in COVID-19. Clones were sequenced by immunoSEQ multiplex PCR, and TCRdb holds only the in-frame ones, with some missing. This sample has roughly 180,000 clones; roughly 80% occur once, and the top ten carry about 5.8%. Sequencing was done on a sample of PBMCs or T cells enriched from blood (not recorded which). The receptors were gathered from a woman aged 40 to 50 with acute COVID-19. Both conserved end residues are part of each CDR3. Each record gives: J gene, V gene, CDR3 length, CDR3 protein.

j_gene: TRBJ2-1
v_gene: TRBV28
len: 14
CDR3aa: CASSPRGTYNEQFF

j_gene: TRBJ2-7
v_gene: TRBV6-5
len: 15
CDR3aa: CASSPYSGSSYEQYF

j_gene: TRBJ2-6
v_gene: TRBV7-8
len: 15
CDR3aa: CASSSLPLGANVLTF

j_gene: TRBJ2-1
v_gene: TRBV5-1
len: 14
CDR3aa: CASSLSLPGNEQFF

j_gene: TRBJ2-3
v_gene: TRBV5-1
len: 17
CDR3aa: CASSPGLAGGLPDTQYF

j_gene: TRBJ1-2
v_gene: TRBV5-1
len: 12
CDR3aa: CASSATGNGYTF

j_gene: TRBJ1-2
v_gene: TRBV30
len: 17
CDR3aa: CAWTPFVSGSAHYGYTF

j_gene: TRBJ1-5
v_gene: TRBV2
len: 18
CDR3aa: CASRENRAEGNSNQPQHF

j_gene: TRBJ1-3
v_gene: TRBV6-1
len: 16
CDR3aa: CASSDPGGPSGNTIYF

j_gene: TRBJ2-1
v_gene: TRBV29-1
len: 11
CDR3aa: CSVETGNEQFF

j_gene: TRBJ1-3
v_gene: TRBV3-1/TRBV3-2
len: 16
CDR3aa: CASSPSGTGTGNTIYF

j_gene: TRBJ1-6
v_gene: TRBV30
len: 16
CDR3aa: CAWSRGKETYNSPLHF

j_gene: TRBJ1-6
v_gene: TRBV7-9
len: 12
CDR3aa: CASSLVDSPLHF

j_gene: TRBJ2-1
v_gene: TRBV20-1
len: 14
CDR3aa: CSASKTSGSLTQFF

j_gene: TRBJ2-3
v_gene: TRBV7-3
len: 16
CDR3aa: CASSPQRLGSTDTQYF

j_gene: TRBJ2-6
v_gene: TRBV5-8
len: 17
CDR3aa: CASSLWVGGSGANVLTF

j_gene: TRBJ1-1
v_gene: TRBV30
len: 12
CDR3aa: CAWTTVGGRAFF

j_gene: TRBJ2-3
v_gene: TRBV19
len: 16
CDR3aa: CASSPQGLPAADTQYF

j_gene: TRBJ1-1
v_gene: TRBV5-1
len: 14
CDR3aa: CASKETGGNTEAFF

j_gene: TRBJ2-7
v_gene: TRBV5-1
len: 18
CDR3aa: CASSFTPSGTSGGYEQYF

j_gene: TRBJ2-2
v_gene: TRBV11-3
len: 13
CDR3aa: CASQTGDTGELFF

j_gene: TRBJ1-4
v_gene: TRBV6-5
len: 13
CDR3aa: CAINRQGDEKLFF

j_gene: TRBJ2-7
v_gene: TRBV3-1/TRBV3-2
len: 14
CDR3aa: CASSQGTGAYEQYF

j_gene: TRBJ1-1
v_gene: TRBV27
len: 12
CDR3aa: CASRTTNTEAFF

j_gene: TRBJ1-2
v_gene: TRBV7-8
len: 15
CDR3aa: CASSVDAGGGYGYTF

j_gene: TRBJ2-1
v_gene: TRBV19
len: 15
CDR3aa: CASSQLAGGYNEQFF

j_gene: TRBJ1-3
v_gene: TRBV5-1
len: 18
CDR3aa: CASSQGTPSPYSGNTIYF

j_gene: TRBJ2-3
v_gene: TRBV7-2
len: 14
CDR3aa: CASSLDSTTDTQYF

j_gene: TRBJ1-6
v_gene: TRBV4-1
len: 17
CDR3aa: CASSQETANSYNSPLHF

j_gene: TRBJ2-3
v_gene: TRBV11-3
len: 14
CDR3aa: CASSSGGAEDTQYF

j_gene: TRBJ1-5
v_gene: TRBV7-9
len: 14
CDR3aa: CASSFDRVNQPQHF

j_gene: TRBJ2-1
v_gene: TRBV6-4
len: 15
CDR3aa: CASSDSTSGSNEQFF

j_gene: TRBJ2-1
v_gene: TRBV11-1
len: 14
CDR3aa: CASSLPPTNNEQFF

j_gene: TRBJ1-5
v_gene: TRBV5-5
len: 16
CDR3aa: CASSSRDSHSNQPQHF

j_gene: TRBJ2-3
v_gene: TRBV28
len: 13
CDR3aa: CASSSRAADTQYF

j_gene: TRBJ1-2
v_gene: TRBV6-1
len: 16
CDR3aa: CASSESWTLPGGGYTF

j_gene: TRBJ1-2
v_gene: TRBV19
len: 15
CDR3aa: CASSAWDRGSYGYTF

j_gene: TRBJ2-1
v_gene: TRBV6-2/TRBV6-3
len: 15
CDR3aa: CASSWGQGPHNEQFF

j_gene: TRBJ2-5
v_gene: TRBV24-1
len: 14
CDR3aa: CATSDHGQGRTQYF

j_gene: TRBJ1-2
v_gene: TRBV2
len: 13
CDR3aa: CASSEGQNYGYTF

j_gene: TRBJ1-5
v_gene: TRBV12-3/TRBV12-4
len: 12
CDR3aa: CASSSGNQPQHF

j_gene: TRBJ1-3
v_gene: TRBV9
len: 16
CDR3aa: CASSVVAGGSGNTIYF

j_gene: TRBJ1-4
v_gene: TRBV19
len: 15
CDR3aa: CATSDPRGANEKLFF

j_gene: TRBJ2-5
v_gene: TRBV9
len: 15
CDR3aa: CASSVGLAEKATQYF

j_gene: TRBJ2-1
v_gene: TRBV5-1
len: 16
CDR3aa: CASSLVARSSYNEQFF

j_gene: TRBJ1-1
v_gene: TRBV9
len: 14
CDR3aa: CASRPLQGSTEAFF

j_gene: TRBJ2-3
v_gene: TRBV5-1
len: 13
CDR3aa: CASSPGTSGPQYF

j_gene: TRBJ2-3
v_gene: TRBV3-1/TRBV3-2
len: 14
CDR3aa: CASSYGTTTDTQYF

j_gene: TRBJ2-5
v_gene: TRBV7-3
len: 14
CDR3aa: CASSRGQGQETQYF

j_gene: TRBJ2-6
v_gene: TRBV9
len: 15
CDR3aa: CASSVTSSGANVLTF

j_gene: TRBJ2-2
v_gene: TRBV7-2
len: 15
CDR3aa: CASSLGAGVPGELFF

j_gene: TRBJ1-5
v_gene: TRBV24-1
len: 16
CDR3aa: CATLYRKGKEYQPQHF

j_gene: TRBJ2-7
v_gene: TRBV5-1
len: 13
CDR3aa: CASRQGSSYEQYF

j_gene: TRBJ1-6
v_gene: TRBV18
len: 15
CDR3aa: CASSALEGGNSPLHF

j_gene: TRBJ2-5
v_gene: TRBV5-4
len: 14
CDR3aa: CASRPGTSEETQYF

j_gene: TRBJ2-1
v_gene: TRBV2
len: 11
CDR3aa: CASSEGGKQFF

j_gene: TRBJ2-1
v_gene: TRBV19
len: 18
CDR3aa: CASSPGASGSGSYNEQFF

j_gene: TRBJ1-5
v_gene: TRBV9
len: 20
CDR3aa: CASSVEADRGDLRSNQPQHF

j_gene: TRBJ1-5
v_gene: TRBV2
len: 14
CDR3aa: CASSEEGGRQPQHF